The subject of this entry is one T cell receptor beta chain. The data were obtained in a study of blood T cells in healthy people across ages. Then a second PCR, running about 6 to 12 cycles, was carried out with a sample-barcoded 5' primer and a J-beta primer mix. MiXCR was run by TCRdb on the 5' RACE reads, yielding one entry per CDR3 protein. The table records some 1.5 million distinct CDR3 sequences, approximately 30% of them present only once. This TCR was sampled from a woman aged 30 to 39 in good health. Sequencing was done on a sample of blood.

The CDR3 is CASTFRVTQYF. In DNA form, the CDR3 reads TGTGCCAGCACCTTCAGGGTGACCCAGTACTTC. The chain uses TRBV3-1 and TRBJ2-5; TRBD1 might be the D (5 bases). The CDR3 loop spans 11 amino acids. Germline V gene lookup returns CDR1 LGHDT and CDR2 YNNKEL (reference sequence). The ends were cut back, 7 bases at V and 7 bases at J, with 10 bases in the middle.